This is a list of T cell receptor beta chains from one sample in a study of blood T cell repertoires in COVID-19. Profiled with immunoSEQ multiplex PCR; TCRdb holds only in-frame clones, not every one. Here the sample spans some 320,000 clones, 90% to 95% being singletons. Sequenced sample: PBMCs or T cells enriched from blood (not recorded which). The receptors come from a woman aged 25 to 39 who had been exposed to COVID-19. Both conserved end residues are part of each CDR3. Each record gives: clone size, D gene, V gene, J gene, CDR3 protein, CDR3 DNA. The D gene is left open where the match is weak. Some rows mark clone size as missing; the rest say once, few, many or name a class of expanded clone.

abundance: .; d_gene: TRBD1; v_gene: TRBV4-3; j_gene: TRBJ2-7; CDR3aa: CASSQEVQGAMNEQYF; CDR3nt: TGCGCCAGCAGCCAAGAGGTGCAGGGGGCTATGAACGAGCAGTACTTC
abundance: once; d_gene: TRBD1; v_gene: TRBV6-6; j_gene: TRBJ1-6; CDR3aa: CASSHRGQGDSPLHF; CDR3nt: TGTGCCAGCAGTCATAGGGGGCAAGGGGATTCACCCCTCCACTTT
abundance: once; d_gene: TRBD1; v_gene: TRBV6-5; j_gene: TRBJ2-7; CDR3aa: CASSSSGTGSYEQYF; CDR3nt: TGTGCCAGCAGTTCGTCCGGGACAGGCTCCTACGAGCAGTACTTC
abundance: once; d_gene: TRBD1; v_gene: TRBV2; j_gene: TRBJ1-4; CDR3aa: CATQQGLSFEKLFF; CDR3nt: TGTGCCACTCAACAGGGGCTCAGCTTTGAAAAACTGTTTTTT
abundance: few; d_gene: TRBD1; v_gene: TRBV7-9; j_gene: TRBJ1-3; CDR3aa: CASSARGPGNTIYF; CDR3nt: TGTGCCAGCAGCGCCAGGGGGCCTGGAAACACCATATATTTT
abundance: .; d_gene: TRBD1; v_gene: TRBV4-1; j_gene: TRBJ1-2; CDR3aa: CASSQDPGEGAEGYTF; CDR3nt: TGCGCCAGCAGCCAAGATCCCGGCGAGGGGGCGGAAGGCTACACCTTC
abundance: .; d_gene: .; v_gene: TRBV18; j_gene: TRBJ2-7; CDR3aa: CASSPPSFTGHEQYF; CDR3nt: TGTGCCAGCTCACCACCGTCTTTTACAGGGCACGAGCAGTACTTC
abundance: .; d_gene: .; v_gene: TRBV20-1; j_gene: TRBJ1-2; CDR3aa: CSASPQGGGYTF; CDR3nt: TGCAGTGCTAGTCCTCAGGGTGGCGGCTACACCTTC
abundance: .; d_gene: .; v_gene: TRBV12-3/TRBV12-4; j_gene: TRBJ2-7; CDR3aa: CASSLVFSEQYF; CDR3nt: TGTGCCAGCAGTTTAGTCTTTTCCGAGCAGTACTTC
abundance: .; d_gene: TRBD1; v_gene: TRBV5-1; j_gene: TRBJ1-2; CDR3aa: CASSRDRVGYTF; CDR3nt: TGCGCCAGCAGTCGCGACAGGGTTGGCTACACCTTC
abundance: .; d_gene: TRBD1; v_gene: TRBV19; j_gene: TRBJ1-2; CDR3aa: CASSPPLDRVALDYGYTF; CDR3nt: TGTGCCAGTAGTCCCCCGTTGGACAGGGTCGCGCTTGACTATGGCTACACCTTC
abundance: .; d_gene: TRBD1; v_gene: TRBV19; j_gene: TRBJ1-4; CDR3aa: CASRPTGGGEKLFF; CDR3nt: TGTGCCAGTAGACCGACAGGGGGTGGTGAAAAACTGTTTTTT
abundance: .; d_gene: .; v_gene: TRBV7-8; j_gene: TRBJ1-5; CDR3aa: CASSSAGGLSNQPQHF; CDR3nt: TGTGCCAGCAGCTCGGCGGGTGGCTTATCCAATCAGCCCCAGCATTTT
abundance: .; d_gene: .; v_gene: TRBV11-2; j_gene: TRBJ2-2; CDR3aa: CASSLVTGSPITGELFF; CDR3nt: TGTGCCAGCAGCTTAGTAACGGGATCCCCAATCACCGGGGAGCTGTTTTTT
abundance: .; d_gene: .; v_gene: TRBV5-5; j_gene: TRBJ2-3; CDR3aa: CASSLAPYRNTDTQYF; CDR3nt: TGTGCCAGCAGCTTGGCCCCCTACAGAAACACAGATACGCAGTATTTT
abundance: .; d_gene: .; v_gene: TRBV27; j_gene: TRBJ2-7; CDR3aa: CASSFTRLNEQYF; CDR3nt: TGTGCCAGCAGTTTTACCAGGCTCAACGAGCAGTACTTC